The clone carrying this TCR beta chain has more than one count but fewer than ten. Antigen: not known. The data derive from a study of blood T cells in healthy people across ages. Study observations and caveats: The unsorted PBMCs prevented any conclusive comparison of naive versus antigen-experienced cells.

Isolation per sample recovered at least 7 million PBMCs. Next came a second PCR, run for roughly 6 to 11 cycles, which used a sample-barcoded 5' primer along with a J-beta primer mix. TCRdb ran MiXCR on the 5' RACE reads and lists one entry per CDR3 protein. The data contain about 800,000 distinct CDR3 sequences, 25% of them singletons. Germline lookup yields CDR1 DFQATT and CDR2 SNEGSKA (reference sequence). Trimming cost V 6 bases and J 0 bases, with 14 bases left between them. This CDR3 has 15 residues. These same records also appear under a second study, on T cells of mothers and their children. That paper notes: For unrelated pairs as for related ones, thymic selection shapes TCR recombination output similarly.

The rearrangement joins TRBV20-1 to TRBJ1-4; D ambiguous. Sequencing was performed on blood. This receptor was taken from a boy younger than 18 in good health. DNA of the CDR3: TGCAGTGCCATGGCGAGTGGGGCAACTAATGAAAAACTGTTTTTT. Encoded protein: CSAMASGATNEKLFF.